The next 23 T cell receptor beta chains were all read from a single sample in a study of cytomegalovirus exposure and HLA in healthy donors. The PCR ran on 60 Vbeta and 13 Jbeta primers. The method was immunoSEQ multiplex PCR; TCRdb's version includes in-frame clones alone and lacks a portion of them. The table has about 98,000 clones, about 85% seen once. The material sequenced was PBMCs. These receptor sequences come from a female donor in good health and CMV-seropositive.

The DNA for the CDR3 is TGCAGCGTTGGAGAGAGTACCCAGTACTTC. Protein product: CSVGESTQYF. V usage is TRBV29-1 and J usage is TRBJ2-5; no clear D. Germline CDR1 and CDR2: SQVTM and ANQGSEA. The CDR3 sequence is 10 residues long. The V end was cut by 4 bases, the J end by 8 bases, with 8 bases between.

The rearrangement joins TRBV5-1 to TRBJ2-3; TRBD1 agrees at 8 bases. CDR1 SGHRS and CDR2 YFSETQ come from the germline V gene. The CDR3 contains 14 residues. Trimming cost V 6 bases and J 6 bases; bases outside gene matches: 9. The CDR3 is CASNPSAGGDTQYF. Here the CDR3 DNA reads TGCGCCAGCAATCCATCGGCAGGGGGCGATACGCAGTATTTT.

This clone was seen just once. V gene TRBV30 combines with J gene TRBJ2-7, with D hard to call. V was pared by 1 base and J by 7 bases, with 8 bases between. The CDR3 is 11 residues long. The germline CDR1 and CDR2 sequences are GTSNPN and SVGIG (reference sequence). In DNA, the CDR3 is TGTGCCTGGAGTGGGCCCGTGGAGCAGTACTTC. Residues: CAWSGPVEQYF. Full variable domain (remainder filled in from reference TRBV30 and TRBJ2-7): SQTIHQWPATLVQPVGSPLSLECTVEGTSNPNLYWYRQAAGRGLQLLFYSVGIGQISSEVPQNLSASRPQDRQFILSSKKLLLSDSGFYLCAWSGPVEQYFGPGTRLTVT.

V usage is TRBV6-1 and J usage is TRBJ2-5; D remains ambiguous. The J call is uncertain, as TRBJ2-7 better fits the DNA end. The CDR3 runs 13 residues. The V gene's germline CDR1 is MNHNS and CDR2 SASEGT. The CDR3 DNA is TGTGCCAGCAGTAGCTCCGTCTCCTACGAGCAGTACTTC. Translation: CASSSSVSYEQYF.

A few counts support this clone. The chain has TRBV11-2 and TRBJ2-1, with D tentatively TRBD1 (6 bases). CDR3 length: 13 amino acids. The ends were cut back, 0 bases at V and 7 bases at J, with 7 bases in the middle. Per germline, CDR1 SGHAT and CDR2 FQNNGV. Written as DNA, the CDR3 is TGTGCCAGCAGCTTAGACAGGGGAAATGAGCAGTTCTTC. It is translated as CASSLDRGNEQFF. The full variable domain, in which reference TRBV11-2 and TRBJ2-1 provide the parts outside the CDR3, is EAGVAQSPRYKIIEKRQSVAFWCNPISGHATLYWYQQILGQGPKLLIQFQNNGVVDDSQLPKDRFSAERLKGVDSTLKIQPAKLEDSAVYLCASSLDRGNEQFFGPGTRLTVL.

This clone is a singleton in its sample. The chain employs TRBV11-2 and TRBJ2-7; 10 positions match TRBD2. CDR3 length: 14 residues. Germline assignment: CDR1 SGHAT and CDR2 FQNNGV. The J segment lost 6 bases and the V segment lost 3 bases, leaving 5 bases of the junction unmatched. CDR3 bases: TGTGCCAGCAGCTTCCGAGCGGGAGGGTTCGAGCAGTACTTC. Its translation: CASSFRAGGFEQYF.

This clone appeared a single time. This chain uses TRBV7-2 with TRBJ2-2; D is possibly TRBD2 (6 bases). CDR1 SGHTA and CDR2 FQGNSA come from the germline V gene. The CDR3 spans 11 residues. The V end was cut by 8 bases, the J end by 7 bases, with 8 bases between. Written as DNA, the CDR3 is TGTGCCAGCGGGGGACTCGGGGAGCTGTTTTTT. Its protein product is CASGGLGELFF.

The V and J genes are TRBV4-1 and TRBJ2-2; TRBD1 agrees at 9 bases. Looked up from germline, CDR1 is MGHRA and CDR2 is YSYEKL. Trimming at V came to 4 bases and at J to 2 bases, leaving 8 bases not matched to a gene. This CDR3 is built from 17 residues. Written as DNA, the CDR3 is TGCGCCAGCAGCCGCCACCCGGGACAGGGAAACACCGGGGAGCTGTTTTTT. Translating it yields CASSRHPGQGNTGELFF.

This clone was observed once. This chain links TRBV6-5 with TRBJ2-2, with D unresolved. The CDR3 consists of 13 residues. The germline V gene has CDR1 MNHEY and CDR2 SVGAGI. Trimming left V 4 bases short and J 1 base short, with 4 bases between. In DNA form, the CDR3 reads TGTGCCAGCAGTTTAGAGAACACCGGGGAGCTGTTTTTT. Amino acid sequence: CASSLENTGELFF.

CDR3 sequence reads: CASGDREVEAFF. The CDR3 DNA reads as TGTGCCAGCGGCGACAGGGAGGTTGAAGCTTTCTTT. The genes are TRBV7-9 and TRBJ1-1; 7 bases match TRBD1. The V gene's germline CDR1 is SEHNR and CDR2 FQNEAQ (reference sequence). V shed 8 bases and J 7 bases; nucleotides not matched to a gene: 7. This CDR3 comprises 12 residues.

The rearrangement links TRBV5-1 to TRBJ2-1; the match to TRBD2 covers 10 bases. The CDR3 length is 14 residues. CDR1 is SGHRS and CDR2 is YFSETQ in the germline V gene. With 4 bases clipped from V and 8 bases from J, the junction kept 6 bases outside the gene matches. Here the CDR3 reads CASSTTGTSDEQFF. The CDR3 DNA is TGCGCCAGCAGCACAACCGGGACTAGCGATGAGCAGTTCTTC. Complete variable domain (other parts from reference TRBV5-1 and TRBJ2-1): KAGVTQTPRYLIKTRGQQVTLSCSPISGHRSVSWYQQTPGQGLQFLFEYFSETQRNKGNFPGRFSGRQFSNSRSEMNVSTLELGDSALYLCASSTTGTSDEQFFGPGTRLTVL.

The chain employs TRBV28 and TRBJ2-7, with a weak D call TRBD2 (6 bases). The CDR3 sequence is 13 residues long. V shed 5 bases and J shed 4 bases, with 12 bases lying between them. The V gene's germline CDR1 is MDHEN and CDR2 SYDVKM. CDR3 DNA sequence: TGTGCCAGCAGTATATCGGGACTTTACGAGCAGTACTTC. This encodes CASSISGLYEQYF.

As regards this clone: The sample holds other DNA sequences that translate to the same CDR3. In DNA, the CDR3 is TGCGCCAGCAGCTTGGCCCCAGCGGGGACTGGGACTTACGAGCAGTACTTC. It encodes CASSLAPAGTGTYEQYF. V gene TRBV5-1 combines with J gene TRBJ2-7; 7 bases line up with TRBD2. The V segment lost 0 bases and the J segment 4 bases; nucleotides outside the gene matches: 13. Germline V gene lookup returns CDR1 SGHRS and CDR2 YFSETQ. This CDR3 spans 17 amino acids.

The chain combines TRBV6-5 with TRBJ1-1; 7 nucleotides match TRBD1. With 5 bases clipped from V and 6 bases from J, the junction kept 0 bases outside the gene matches. CDR1 is MNHEY and CDR2 is SVGAGI in the germline V gene. The CDR3 is 11 amino acids. CDR3 DNA sequence: TGTGCCAGCAGTCAGGGGGCTGAAGCTTTCTTT. Translation: CASSQGAEAFF.

This clone was picked up a small number of times. J is TRBJ1-3 and V is TRBV6-4; D gene unclear. Germline V gene lookup returns CDR1 MRHNA and CDR2 SNTAGT. The V gene lost 4 bases and the J gene lost 4 bases, with 8 bases spanning the gap. This CDR3 contains 13 residues. The CDR3 spells CASSVQPGNTIYF. As DNA, the CDR3 is TGTGCCAGCAGTGTACAGCCAGGAAACACCATATATTTT.

The V gene is TRBV5-1, the J gene TRBJ1-1; the D gene is possibly TRBD1 (6 bases). CDR1 is SGHRS and CDR2 is YFSETQ in the germline V gene. Deletions cut 5 bases from V and 6 bases from J, with 17 bases between. The CDR3 extends over 14 amino acids. In nucleotides, the CDR3 is TGCGCCAGCAGACAAATACAGGGTGTCTCTGAAGCTTTCTTT. Translation: CASRQIQGVSEAFF.

The gene calls are TRBV7-2 and TRBJ2-7, with D possibly TRBD2 on 5 matching bases. The ends were cut back, 3 bases at V and 2 bases at J, with 11 bases in the middle. Germline assignment: CDR1 SGHTA and CDR2 FQGNSA. CDR3 length: 14 residues. In DNA, the CDR3 is TGTGCCAGCAGCTTCACCCGGGATACCTACGAGCAGTACTTC. This encodes CASSFTRDTYEQYF. The full variable domain, in which reference TRBV7-2 and TRBJ2-7 provide the parts outside the CDR3, is GAGVSQSPSNKVTEKGKDVELRCDPISGHTALYWYRQSLGQGLEFLIYFQGNSAPDKSGLPSDRFSAERTGGSVSTLTIQRTQQEDSAVYLCASSFTRDTYEQYFGPGTRLTVT.

The rearrangement joins TRBV4-1 to TRBJ1-1; a weak D match, TRBD1 (5 bases). V lost 4 bases and J 0 bases, leaving 18 bases between the germline ends. The V gene's germline CDR1 is MGHRA and CDR2 YSYEKL. The CDR3 is 17 amino acids. CDR3 residues: CASSPQDLTGVNTEAFF. The DNA of the CDR3 is TGCGCCAGCAGCCCTCAGGACCTAACAGGAGTGAACACTGAAGCTTTCTTT.

V gene TRBV18 combines with J gene TRBJ1-1; the match to TRBD1 covers 12 bases. V lost 4 bases to trimming and J lost 3 bases; unmatched junction nucleotides: 9. The germline gives CDR1 KGHSH, CDR2 LQKENI. The CDR3 loop spans 17 amino acids. CDR3 loop: CASSQLPGQGADTEAFF. CDR3 DNA: TGTGCCAGCTCACAATTACCGGGACAGGGGGCGGACACTGAAGCTTTCTTT.

The chain has TRBV18 and TRBJ1-4; 9 bases are shared with TRBD1. Trimming at V came to 8 bases and at J to 5 bases, leaving 3 bases not matched to a gene. CDR3 length: 13 amino acids. CDR1 is KGHSH and CDR2 is LQKENI in the germline V gene. Here the CDR3 DNA reads TGTGCCAGCCGACAGGGGGTGAATGAAAAACTGTTTTTT. It translates to CASRQGVNEKLFF.

With respect to this clone: At one end, the junction sequence differs from germline, possibly due to a read error. This chain uses TRBV7-9 with TRBJ2-5; 9 bases line up with TRBD1. Germline V lookup: CDR1 SEHNR, CDR2 FQNEAQ (reference sequence). The CDR3 contains 16 residues. The CDR3, as DNA: TGTTCCAGCAGCTCCTGGGGTAACAGGGGGCGGGAGACCCAGTACTTC. Protein sequence: CSSSSWGNRGRETQYF.

The chain is built from TRBV7-2 and TRBJ1-3; no firm D call. The CDR3 is 16 amino acids. V was clipped by 1 base and J by 3 bases, with 13 bases between them. The V gene's germline CDR1 is SGHTA and CDR2 FQGNSA. Written as DNA, the CDR3 is TGTGCCAGCAGCTTAGTAGCCCAGGACTTTGGAAACACCATATATTTT. The encoded protein is CASSLVAQDFGNTIYF.

V usage is TRBV9 and J usage is TRBJ1-1; D gene unclear. V was pared by 2 bases and J by 2 bases, with 10 bases between. The CDR3 totals 14 residues. CDR1 SGDLS and CDR2 YYNGEE come from the germline V gene. CDR3 loop: CASSVGRLNTEAFF. DNA for the CDR3: TGTGCCAGCAGCGTTGGGAGATTAAACACTGAAGCTTTCTTT.